The 32 T cell receptor beta chains presented below share a single source sample, sequenced in a study of identical twins. TCRdb called the 5' RACE reads again in MiXCR, with one record for every CDR3 protein. The sample lists hundreds of thousands of distinct CDR3 sequences, approximately 6% occurring once. Sequenced material: naive T cells sorted from blood. These TCRs come from a man aged 18 to 29 in good health.

There are a few counts of this clonotype. The chain uses TRBV7-9 and TRBJ2-2, with 10 bases matching TRBD1. Losses at the gene ends were 5 bases for V and 3 bases for J; bases not matched to a gene: 6. The CDR3 has 16 amino acids. CDR1 and CDR2 from the germline V gene are SEHNR and FQNEAQ (reference sequence). CDR3 sequence reads: CASSLSGTGDTGELFF. CDR3 DNA sequence: TGTGCCAGCAGCCTCTCAGGGACAGGGGACACCGGGGAGCTGTTTTTT.

J is TRBJ1-5 and V is TRBV6-1, with 11 bases identical to TRBD1. The germline CDR1 and CDR2 sequences are MNHNS and SASEGT. V dropped 8 bases and J dropped 7; count of bases not matched to a gene: 7. This CDR3 has 14 amino acids. CDR3 in amino acids: CASRTGGELQPQHF. The CDR3 nucleotides read TGTGCCAGCCGGACAGGGGGCGAACTCCAGCCCCAGCATTTT.

This clonotype has ten or more counts. This chain joins TRBV6-1 and TRBJ2-7; D perhaps matches TRBD1 (6 bases). CDR1 is MNHNS and CDR2 is SASEGT in the germline V gene. Trimming removed 10 bases from V and 3 bases from J, with 16 bases in between. This CDR3 is built from 13 residues. CDR3 sequence: CATSGPGDYEQYF. In DNA form, the CDR3 reads TGTGCCACCTCGGGCCCAGGGGACTACGAGCAGTACTTC.

This sequence joins TRBV10-3 and TRBJ2-7; the D gene is possibly TRBD2 (6 bases). CDR1 is ENHRY and CDR2 is SYGVKD in the germline V gene. Deletions cut 7 bases from V and 0 bases from J, with 16 bases between. This CDR3 is 15 amino acids long. The CDR3 coding sequence is TGTGCCATCAACAACCCGGGACTGTCCTCCTACGAGCAGTACTTC. It translates to CAINNPGLSSYEQYF.

This clonotype was observed at least ten times. The chain couples TRBV7-3 to TRBJ2-1, with 9 bases that match TRBD2. The CDR3 runs 15 residues. CDR1 SGHTA and CDR2 FQGTGA come from the germline V gene. Germline trimming cut 8 bases from V and 10 bases from J; bases unmatched to any gene: 15. CDR3 amino acids: CASGVAGVGAEEQFF. As DNA, the CDR3 is TGTGCCAGCGGGGTAGCGGGAGTAGGGGCGGAAGAGCAGTTCTTC.

Only a few counts were recorded for this clonotype. The genes are TRBV29-1 and TRBJ2-5; D perhaps matches TRBD1 (6 bases). The germline V gene encodes CDR1 SQVTM and CDR2 ANQGSEA. V was clipped by 4 bases and J by 2 bases, with 14 bases between them. The length of the CDR3 is 14 residues. The CDR3 is CSVGGPSTQETQYF. The CDR3 coding sequence is TGCAGCGTTGGGGGGCCTTCGACGCAAGAGACCCAGTACTTC.

The chain carries TRBV10-3 and TRBJ1-5; maybe TRBD1 (6 bases). This CDR3 region has 13 residues. The V end was cut by 6 bases, the J end by 4 bases, with 10 bases between. Germline CDR1 and CDR2: ENHRY and SYGVKD. The CDR3 nucleotides read TGTGCCATCAGGGGTACAGGGAATCAGCCCCAGCATTTT. Translating it yields CAIRGTGNQPQHF.

This clonotype was detected many times. The rearrangement links TRBV28 to TRBJ2-2; the match to TRBD1 covers 8 bases. The V segment lost 7 bases and the J segment 8 bases; nucleotides outside the gene matches: 12. This CDR3 has 15 amino acids. From germline, CDR1 is MDHEN and CDR2 SYDVKM. CDR3 DNA sequence: TGTGCCAGCACTACCTCGGACAGGGTCTTGGGGGAGCTGTTTTTT. Translating it yields CASTTSDRVLGELFF.

This clonotype was recorded at least ten times. This chain links TRBV27 with TRBJ2-1, with 8 bases lining up with TRBD2. The CDR3 spans 17 residues. The V and J ends lost 5 bases and 5 bases, in that order; junction bases with no gene match: 14. Germline V CDR1 and CDR2: MNHEY, SMNVEV (reference sequence). The chain's CDR3 is CASSTLSGTRPHNEQFF. The DNA of the CDR3 is TGTGCCAGCAGTACCCTGTCCGGGACTAGGCCCCACAATGAGCAGTTCTTC.

This clonotype was counted ten times or more. The rearrangement joins TRBV6-5 to TRBJ2-3; 10 bases line up with TRBD1. Trimming took 1 base from V and 3 from J; bases not matched to a gene: 1. There are 15 residues in the CDR3. Germline V gene sequence: CDR1 MNHEY, CDR2 SVGAGI. CDR3 sequence reads: CASSYWTGGTDTQYF. The CDR3 region has the DNA TGTGCCAGCAGTTACTGGACAGGGGGGACAGATACGCAGTATTTT.

This clonotype was observed a few times. The V and J genes are TRBV14 and TRBJ2-3, with a possible D match to TRBD2 (6 bases). CDR1 and CDR2 from the germline V gene are SGHDN and FVKESK. The CDR3 length is 18 residues. Trimming shortened V by 1 base and J by 0 bases, and 17 bases separated the two germline ends. Here the CDR3 DNA reads TGTGCCAGCAGCCAAGGGACCCGGGCTAGCGTCAGCACAGATACGCAGTATTTT. Amino acids: CASSQGTRASVSTDTQYF.

This clonotype was counted many times. V and J are TRBV24-1 and TRBJ2-1, with no clear D. The V gene's germline CDR1 is KGHDR and CDR2 SFDVKD. CDR3 length equals 14 residues. Trimming shortened V by 6 bases and J by 8 bases, and 16 bases separated the two germline ends. The CDR3 sequence is CATSPLALPDEQFF. CDR3 coding DNA: TGTGCCACCAGTCCCTTGGCGTTGCCGGATGAGCAGTTCTTC.

The V gene is TRBV10-3, the J gene TRBJ2-5; D call uncertain. Germline CDR1 is ENHRY and CDR2 is SYGVKD. The CDR3 loop spans 10 amino acids. V was cut by 11 bases and J by 5 bases, with 9 bases left in between. CDR3 sequence reads: CAVGVETQYF. For the CDR3, the DNA is TGTGCCGTCGGAGTGGAGACCCAGTACTTC.

In this sample, this clonotype turned up many times. The chain carries TRBV29-1 and TRBJ2-2, with D unresolved. Germline V gene lookup returns CDR1 SQVTM and CDR2 ANQGSEA. The V end was cut by 6 bases, the J end by 6 bases, with 14 bases between. CDR3 length: 13 amino acids. The CDR3 region is CSVPSLEAGELFF. The CDR3 DNA reads TGCAGCGTCCCGTCGCTCGAGGCCGGGGAGCTGTTTTTT.

The table lists this clonotype with a few counts. This rearrangement joins TRBV6-2 or TRBV6-3 to TRBJ2-7; a possible D gene is TRBD2 (6 bases). The germline V and J ends were trimmed by 4 bases and 2 bases, with 12 bases remaining between them. CDR1 is MNHEY and CDR2 is SVGEGT in the germline V gene. The CDR3 covers 14 residues. The CDR3 loop is CASSFGGAAYEQYF. In DNA form, the CDR3 reads TGTGCCAGCAGTTTCGGGGGAGCTGCCTACGAGCAGTACTTC.

This clonotype was recorded many times. V is TRBV28 and J is TRBJ2-1; D is tentatively TRBD1 or TRBD2 (5 bases each). The CDR3 totals 17 residues. Looked up from germline, CDR1 is MDHEN and CDR2 is SYDVKM. Trimming shortened V by 2 bases and J by 2 bases, and 16 bases separated the two germline ends. CDR3 bases: TGTGCCAGCAGTTTACCGTGGGACCTGGGGCCCTACAATGAGCAGTTCTTC. Residues: CASSLPWDLGPYNEQFF.

The chain uses TRBV7-9 and TRBJ2-7; possible D gene TRBD2, 5 bases. The length of the CDR3 is 15 residues. In germline, CDR1 is SEHNR, CDR2 FQNEAQ (reference sequence). Trimming pared 6 bases from V and 2 bases from J, leaving 17 bases between. CDR3 coding DNA: TGTGCCAGCAGAAACGCGGGTTCACACCCCTACGAGCAGTACTTC. Translating gives CASRNAGSHPYEQYF.

The chain recombines TRBV5-6 with TRBJ2-1; D remains unclear. The CDR3 spans 14 residues. Germline V lookup: CDR1 SGHDT, CDR2 YYEEEE. Trimming took 0 bases from V and 5 from J, leaving 9 bases between them. The CDR3 sequence is CASSLVPGNNEQFF. The DNA of the CDR3 is TGTGCCAGCAGCTTGGTACCCGGAAACAATGAGCAGTTCTTC.

This clonotype was found many times. V gene TRBV12-3 or TRBV12-4 combines with J gene TRBJ2-1, with D maybe TRBD2 (5 bases). V was shortened by 5 bases and J by 0 bases, with 14 bases between the two germline ends. CDR3 size: 16 residues. CDR3 sequence: CASSLTLGSSYNEQFF. The DNA of the CDR3 is TGTGCCAGCAGTCTTACATTGGGGAGCTCCTACAATGAGCAGTTCTTC.

This clonotype was recorded a few times. This sequence joins TRBV28 and TRBJ1-6; possibly TRBD1 for D (5 bases). V dropped 11 bases and J dropped 7 bases, with 15 bases sitting between them. The CDR3 has 13 residues. Germline V CDR1 and CDR2: MDHEN, SYDVKM. In DNA form, the CDR3 reads TGTGCCTTAAGGGCGGGGGAGAATTCACCCCTCCACTTT. It yields the protein CALRAGENSPLHF. Based on the CDR3 plus reference TRBV28 and TRBJ1-6, the full variable domain is DVKVTQSSRYLVKRTGEKVFLECVQDMDHENMFWYRQDPGLGLRLIYFSYDVKMKEKGDIPEGYSVSREKKERFSLILESASTNQTSMYLCALRAGENSPLHFGNGTRLTVT.

This clonotype was observed at least ten times. The chain combines TRBV12-3 or TRBV12-4 with TRBJ2-7; D uncertain. V shed 1 base and J shed 6 bases, with 13 bases lying between them. The CDR3 runs 14 residues. The CDR3 protein is CASSLGAQAPEQYV. CDR3 sequence (DNA): TGTGCCAGCAGTTTAGGCGCCCAGGCGCCCGAGCAGTACGTC.

This clonotype occurred many times. The chain is built from TRBV20-1 and TRBJ2-1; no definite D call. This CDR3 region has 14 residues. Germline V gene lookup returns CDR1 DFQATT and CDR2 SNEGSKA (reference sequence). V lost 3 bases, J lost 8 bases, and 17 bases lay in between. CDR3: CSARGRVLWDEQFF. The CDR3 nucleotides read TGCAGTGCTAGGGGAAGGGTCCTATGGGATGAGCAGTTCTTC.

This clonotype was counted many times. V and J are TRBV20-1 and TRBJ1-5; 8 nucleotides line up with TRBD1. Looked up from germline, CDR1 is DFQATT and CDR2 is SNEGSKA (reference sequence). Unmatched junction bases numbered 9, after V lost 5 bases and J lost 0 bases. CDR3 length: 16 amino acids. The CDR3: CSAAGQGIYSNQPQHF. CDR3 bases: TGCAGTGCTGCTGGACAGGGAATCTATAGCAATCAGCCCCAGCATTTT.

In its sample, this clonotype was seen many times. The chain joins TRBV20-1 to TRBJ2-2; no reliable D call. V lost 6 bases and J 0 bases, leaving 8 bases between the germline ends. The CDR3 loop spans 13 amino acids. Per the germline V gene, CDR1 is DFQATT and CDR2 is SNEGSKA (reference sequence). CDR3 residues: CSATDPNTGELFF. CDR3 coding DNA: TGCAGTGCCACCGACCCGAACACCGGGGAGCTGTTTTTT.

This clonotype was counted at least ten times. The J gene is TRBJ2-3, the V gene TRBV5-1, with 8 positions matching TRBD2. This CDR3 contains 15 residues. In germline, CDR1 is SGHRS, CDR2 YFSETQ. J was trimmed by 2 bases and V by 4 bases; bases with no gene match: 6. CDR3 in amino acids: CASSPRLANTDTQYF. In DNA, the CDR3 is TGCGCCAGCAGCCCCCGACTAGCGAACACAGATACGCAGTATTTT.

The gene calls are TRBV12-3 or TRBV12-4 and TRBJ2-1; D gene ambiguous. The CDR3 length is 14 residues. The ends were cut back, 7 bases at V and 8 bases at J, with 18 bases in the middle. The DNA of the CDR3 is TGTGCCAGCAACCCGGAGCTCCGTAGGGATGAGCAGTTCTTC. Translating it yields CASNPELRRDEQFF.

The chain couples TRBV6-1 to TRBJ2-5, with TRBD1 matching over 7 bases. With 8 bases clipped from V and 5 bases from J, the junction kept 8 bases outside the gene matches. Germline V CDR1 and CDR2: MNHNS, SASEGT. The CDR3 extends over 13 amino acids. CDR3 sequence: CASVDRVGETQYF. The CDR3 DNA reads as TGTGCCAGCGTCGACAGGGTTGGGGAGACCCAGTACTTC.

The chain recombines TRBV24-1 with TRBJ1-2; 8 bases are a match to TRBD1. With 6 bases clipped from V and 0 bases from J, the junction kept 11 bases outside the gene matches. This CDR3 contains 17 residues. The V gene's germline CDR1 is KGHDR and CDR2 SFDVKD. The CDR3 here is CATSSRAGGESNYGYTF. Here the CDR3 DNA reads TGTGCCACCAGTTCTCGGGCAGGGGGCGAATCTAACTATGGCTACACCTTC.

This clonotype was seen a handful of times. The gene calls are TRBV20-1 and TRBJ1-5, with TRBD1 identical over 7 bases. Looked up from germline, CDR1 is DFQATT and CDR2 is SNEGSKA (reference sequence). The CDR3 is 16 residues long. With 4 bases clipped from V and 1 base from J, the junction kept 10 bases outside the gene matches. The chain's CDR3 is CSAIRQGGFSNQPQHF. Written as DNA, the CDR3 is TGCAGTGCTATCAGACAGGGAGGGTTCAGCAATCAGCCCCAGCATTTT.

The sample holds many counts of this clonotype. The genes are TRBV5-1 and TRBJ1-1; 7 nucleotides agree with TRBD1. V shed 1 base and J 4 bases; nucleotides not matched to a gene: 4. There are 14 residues in the CDR3. Germline CDR1 is SGHRS and CDR2 is YFSETQ. DNA of the CDR3: TGCGCCAGCAGCTTGCTGCCAGGGGGCACTGAAGCTTTCTTT. Its protein is CASSLLPGGTEAFF.

CDR3 DNA: TGTGCCAGCAGCCTGACTAGCAGTACGGAGCAGTACGTC. Translation gives CASSLTSSTEQYV. This chain connects TRBV12-3 or TRBV12-4 to TRBJ2-7; 7 bases are a match to TRBD2. The J segment lost 7 bases and the V segment lost 6 bases, leaving 9 bases of the junction unmatched. This CDR3 comprises 13 residues.

This clonotype turned up a few times. This sequence joins TRBV20-1 and TRBJ2-7; 7 bases are shared with TRBD1. The CDR3 sequence is 14 residues long. In germline, CDR1 is DFQATT, CDR2 SNEGSKA (reference sequence). The ends lost 3 bases at V and 3 bases at J; junction bases unmatched: 8. CDR3 in amino acids: CSASKTGQNYEQYV. The CDR3 DNA reads as TGCAGTGCTAGTAAAACGGGACAGAACTACGAGCAGTACGTC.